Shown below are 22 T cell receptor beta chains from a single sample sequenced in a study of shared clonotypes between healthy human individuals. Here immunoSEQ multiplex PCR was the method, and the copy in TCRdb shows in-frame clones only, minus some. The sample records hundreds of thousands of clones, roughly 79% being singletons. The sequenced material came from PBMCs. All receptors derive from a woman aged 40 to 50 in good health. Some clones in this sample may be carry-over from other donors' samples.

The chain has TRBV29-1 and TRBJ2-3; 8 nucleotides agree with TRBD1. Germline V gene data show CDR1 as SQVTM and CDR2 as ANQGSEA. The CDR3 runs to 13 residues. V lost 7 bases and J lost 0; bases outside the gene matches: 3. The CDR3 nucleotides read TGCAGCGAATACAGGGGGAGCACAGATACGCAGTATTTT. Its protein is CSEYRGSTDTQYF.

V and J are TRBV15 and TRBJ1-4; the D is unclear. Germline V lookup: CDR1 LNHNV, CDR2 YYDKDF (reference sequence). The CDR3 has 14 amino acids. Trimming took off 5 bases at V and 5 bases at J, with 12 bases between the two ends. CDR3 sequence reads: CATSPRDGNEKLFF. The CDR3, as DNA: TGTGCCACCAGCCCACGTGATGGGAATGAAAAACTGTTTTTT.

This clone has just one count. The CDR3 nucleotides read TGTGCCAGCAGTGACGAGCAGGGAGGATACGAGCAGTACTTC. It yields the protein CASSDEQGGYEQYF. J is TRBJ2-7 and V is TRBV2, with a possible D match to TRBD2 (6 bases). The CDR3 sequence is 14 residues long. The V end lost 3 bases, the J end lost 4 bases, and 13 bases lay between the germline ends. Germline assignment: CDR1 SNHLY and CDR2 FYNNEI.

This chain links TRBV7-9 with TRBJ2-1, with TRBD2 identical over 8 bases. The CDR3 sequence is 14 residues long. Germline V lookup: CDR1 SEHNR, CDR2 FQNEAQ (reference sequence). V lost 3 bases to trimming and J lost 6 bases; unmatched junction nucleotides: 4. The CDR3 DNA reads TGTGCCAGCAGCTTTGGGACTAGGGTCAATGAGCAGTTCTTC. This codes for CASSFGTRVNEQFF.

In this sample, this clone turned up a few times. The CDR3 here is CASSFGGGNTIYF. In nucleotides, the CDR3 is TGTGCCAGCAGCTTTGGGGGTGGAAACACCATATATTTT. The V and J genes are TRBV7-2 and TRBJ1-3; a weak D match, TRBD1 (5 bases). Germline V gives CDR1 SGHTA, CDR2 FQGNSA. Trimming removed 3 bases from V and 3 bases from J, with 6 bases in between. The CDR3 runs 13 residues.

V and J are TRBV15 and TRBJ1-5; no firm D call. Germline-derived CDR1 and CDR2 are LNHNV and YYDKDF (reference sequence). V was trimmed by 0 bases and J by 9 bases, leaving 12 bases between them. The CDR3 runs 14 residues. The CDR3 reads CATSRDRAAGPQHF. The CDR3 DNA sequence: TGTGCCACCAGCAGAGATCGCGCTGCGGGGCCCCAGCATTTT.

The V gene is TRBV4-2, the J gene TRBJ1-1; 9 bases line up with TRBD1. Germline V gives CDR1 LGHNA, CDR2 YNFKEQ. CDR3 size: 16 residues. Trimming removed 4 bases from V and 8 bases from J; junction bases left unmatched: 14. The CDR3 sequence is CASSRGQGGRETEAFF. For the CDR3, the DNA is TGTGCCAGCAGCCGGGGACAGGGCGGGCGCGAGACGGAAGCTTTCTTT.

The V call is TRBV20-1, the J call TRBJ1-2; D call uncertain. This CDR3 comprises 11 residues. Germline V CDR1 and CDR2: DFQATT, SNEGSKA (reference sequence). The CDR3 region is CLCGDNYGYTF. The DNA for the CDR3 is TGCCTATGCGGGGATAACTATGGCTACACCTTC.

This clone has a count of ten or more. The V and J genes are TRBV6-4 and TRBJ2-2; 8 bases map to TRBD2. The V and J ends lost 3 bases and 4 bases, in that order; junction bases with no gene match: 1. This CDR3 region has 14 residues. The germline V gene has CDR1 MRHNA and CDR2 SNTAGT. CDR3 in DNA: TGTGCCAGCAGTGATAGCGGGGCCACCGGGGAGCTGTTTTTT. Amino acid sequence: CASSDSGATGELFF.

In this sample, this clone turned up a few times. The chain joins TRBV6-5 to TRBJ2-7, with D unclear. CDR1 is MNHEY and CDR2 is SVGAGI in the germline V gene. This CDR3 has 14 residues. V shed 0 bases and J shed 6 bases, with 12 bases lying between them. CDR3 in amino acids: CASSYSFYPAEQYF. The CDR3 region has the DNA TGTGCCAGCAGTTACTCGTTTTACCCGGCCGAGCAGTACTTC.

The rearrangement joins TRBV6-1 to TRBJ1-1; maybe TRBD1 (6 bases). The CDR3 sequence is 14 residues long. Trimming removed 7 bases at V and 5 bases at J, with 17 bases between. Germline CDR1 MNHNS, CDR2 SASEGT. CDR3 protein: CASIMSPGETEAFF. The DNA for the CDR3 is TGTGCCAGCATTATGAGTCCAGGGGAAACTGAAGCTTTCTTT.

In this sample, this clone turned up once. The chain is built from TRBV18 and TRBJ2-3; D ambiguous. This CDR3 region has 14 residues. V lost 5 bases to trimming and J lost 2 bases, with 11 bases between them. Germline CDR1 and CDR2: KGHSH and LQKENI. The CDR3 bases are TGTGCCAGCTCAGCGACGACAAACACAGATACGCAGTATTTT. It yields the protein CASSATTNTDTQYF.

This sequence joins TRBV12-2 and TRBJ1-4; the table's D call, TRBD1, has no DNA check behind it. TRBV12-2 represents a pseudogene. This CDR3 is 16 amino acids long. The CDR3 DNA sequence: TGTGCAAGTCGCCCTAAACCGACAGGGGCCCGGGAAAAACTGTTTTTT. Translation gives CASRPKPTGAREKLFF.

The chain couples TRBV7-3 to TRBJ2-2; D is undetermined. V lost 1 base and J lost 4, with 10 bases in between. Germline CDR1 SGHTA, CDR2 FQGTGA. The CDR3 is made up of 15 amino acids. The CDR3 sequence is CASSLKSVGTGELFF. For the CDR3, the DNA is TGTGCCAGCAGCTTAAAGTCGGTGGGCACCGGGGAGCTGTTTTTT.

V usage is TRBV7-3 and J usage is TRBJ1-5; D remains ambiguous. The CDR3 has 14 amino acids. The germline V and J ends were trimmed by 5 bases and 3 bases, with 11 bases remaining between them. Germline CDR1 SGHTA, CDR2 FQGTGA. The CDR3 loop is CASSPKLYNQPQHF. CDR3 nucleotides: TGTGCCAGCAGCCCAAAGCTGTACAATCAGCCCCAGCATTTT.

The rearrangement links TRBV11-2 to TRBJ1-2; 8 nucleotides agree with TRBD1. Trimming cost V 7 bases and J 8 bases; bases outside gene matches: 6. CDR1 SGHAT and CDR2 FQNNGV come from the germline V gene. The length of the CDR3 is 12 residues. CDR3 DNA: TGTGCCAGCAAACAGGGGGAACGCGGCTACACCTTC. Translation: CASKQGERGYTF.

The genes are TRBV29-1 and TRBJ2-1; a possible D gene is TRBD1 (6 bases). CDR3 size: 12 residues. Between the trimmed V and J ends, which lost 4 bases and 4 bases, there was a span of 8 bases. Germline loops: CDR1 SQVTM, CDR2 ANQGSEA. Written as DNA, the CDR3 is TGCAGCGTTGGACAGGCTTACAATGAGCAGTTCTTC. Its translation is CSVGQAYNEQFF.

This rearrangement joins TRBV7-9 to TRBJ2-1, with TRBD2 identical over 12 bases. The CDR3 is made up of 15 amino acids. Germline lookup yields CDR1 SEHNR and CDR2 FQNEAQ (reference sequence). Unmatched junction bases numbered 3, after V lost 2 bases and J lost 7 bases. Here the CDR3 reads CASSLLLAGGNEQFF. CDR3 sequence (DNA): TGTGCCAGCAGCTTACTACTAGCGGGAGGTAATGAGCAGTTCTTC. Full variable domain (rest looked up from reference TRBV7-9 and TRBJ2-1): DTGVSQNPRHKITKRGQNVTFRCDPISEHNRLYWYRQTLGQGPEFLTYFQNEAQLEKSRLLSDRFSAERPKGSFSTLEIQRTEQGDSAMYLCASSLLLAGGNEQFFGPGTRLTVL.

This chain links TRBV4-1 with TRBJ2-5; D is ambiguous. The CDR3 is 13 residues long. V lost 1 base and J lost 4, with 7 bases in between. Per germline, CDR1 MGHRA and CDR2 YSYEKL. The CDR3 DNA is TGCGCCAGCAGCCAAGCGAGGCGAGAGACCCAGTACTTC. It translates to CASSQARRETQYF.

The J gene is TRBJ2-7, the V gene TRBV5-6; D unresolved. The CDR3 is 13 amino acids. Germline CDR1 SGHDT, CDR2 YYEEEE. V lost 0 bases and J 3 bases, leaving 7 bases between the germline ends. This CDR3 is CASSLVGHYEQYF. In DNA form, the CDR3 reads TGTGCCAGCAGCTTGGTCGGCCACTACGAGCAGTACTTC.

V gene TRBV2 combines with J gene TRBJ2-2, with TRBD1 identical over 11 bases. V dropped 6 bases and J dropped 2; count of bases not matched to a gene: 11. CDR1 and CDR2 from the germline V gene are SNHLY and FYNNEI. The CDR3 totals 18 residues. CDR3 in DNA: TGTGCCAGCAGGGGATTGGGACAGGGGGATAGAAACACCGGGGAGCTGTTTTTT. The encoded protein is CASRGLGQGDRNTGELFF.

As concerns this clone: Other DNA sequences in this specimen translate into the identical CDR3. The chain employs TRBV11-2 and TRBJ2-7, with 10 bases fitting TRBD2. Germline V gene lookup returns CDR1 SGHAT and CDR2 FQNNGV. The CDR3 consists of 15 residues. The junction had 4 bases not matched to a gene; V was cut back by 2 bases and J by 3 bases. In DNA, the CDR3 is TGTGCCAGCAGCTTACAACCTAGCGGGAGCTACGAGCAGTACTTC. As protein: CASSLQPSGSYEQYF.